This TCR beta chain was observed in a study of cytomegalovirus exposure and HLA in healthy donors. The CDR3 runs to 19 residues. Germline-derived CDR1 and CDR2 are MNHEY and SMNVEV (reference sequence). V was trimmed by 4 bases and J by 0 bases, leaving 24 bases between them. As to this clone: Its antigen is as yet unknown.

Study-wide results and caveats: A prior analysis recorded that most TCR beta V segments were productive about 90% or about 30% of the time. Later, an analysis showed that TCR beta chains associated with HLA were more clonally expanded than others that were equally common. Later on, an analysis showed TCR association rates differing by HLA locus, with DRB1 the most and HLA-C the fewest. Presence/absence results assume similar sequencing depth per donor, which may not hold.

Amplification used 60 Vbeta primers and 13 Jbeta primers. The assay was immunoSEQ multiplex PCR, and TCRdb's table has in-frame clones only and misses some. In the table there are about 78,000 clones, approximately 70% of which are singletons. The chain recombines TRBV27 with TRBJ1-1; D is possibly TRBD1 (5 bases). The source material was PBMCs. This sequence originates from a woman between 40 and 50 years old in good health and CMV-seropositive. The CDR3: CASSSQGRRGVNMNTEAFF. The DNA of the CDR3 is TGTGCCAGCAGTTCCCAGGGACGGCGGGGGGTTAACATGAACACTGAAGCTTTCTTT.